The 25 T cell receptor beta chains below come from one sample, sequenced in a study of T cell repertoires in cytomegalovirus infection. A single record per CDR3 protein comes from TCRdb applying MiXCR to the reads. This sample carries roughly 500,000 distinct CDR3 sequences, around 35% of them seen once, and the ten largest clones take 15% to 20%. The antigens for these receptors are not known. The material sequenced was cultured PBMCs, taken from culture after CMV antigen stimulation. Source of these receptors: a human donor in good health (CMV status not recorded). Some clones in this sample may be carry-over from other donors' samples.

The chain joins TRBV28 to TRBJ2-1; 9 bases are shared with TRBD1. The CDR3 extends over 16 amino acids. Germline V lookup: CDR1 MDHEN, CDR2 SYDVKM. V was pared by 1 base and J by 4 bases, with 5 bases of the junction left unmatched. Here the CDR3 reads CASSLSGQGNYNEQFF. The CDR3 DNA reads as TGTGCCAGCAGTTTATCTGGACAGGGGAATTACAATGAGCAGTTCTTC.

This clonotype occurred once. This sequence joins TRBV6-4 and TRBJ2-6; D might be TRBD1 (7 bases). CDR3 length equals 17 residues. In germline, CDR1 is MRHNA, CDR2 SNTAGT. The V gene lost 4 bases and the J gene lost 0 bases, with 13 bases spanning the gap. This chain's CDR3 is CASSVEGATSGANVLTF. In nucleotides, the CDR3 is TGTGCCAGCAGTGTGGAGGGGGCCACCTCTGGGGCCAACGTCCTGACTTTC.

The rearrangement uses TRBV7-2 and TRBJ2-1; D is ambiguous. Trimming left V 7 bases short and J 0 bases short, with 16 bases between. CDR1 and CDR2 from the germline V gene are SGHTA and FQGNSA. The CDR3 runs 16 residues. CDR3 sequence: CASTPFLRSSYNEQFF. CDR3 DNA sequence: TGTGCCAGCACCCCGTTCTTGAGGAGCTCCTACAATGAGCAGTTCTTC.

V and J are TRBV7-9 and TRBJ2-2; 11 nucleotides match TRBD1. Germline trimming cut 5 bases from V and 5 bases from J; bases unmatched to any gene: 7. Germline V gives CDR1 SEHNR, CDR2 FQNEAQ (reference sequence). This CDR3 is built from 16 residues. CDR3 sequence: CASSKGDRGRTGELFF. The CDR3 DNA follows: TGTGCCAGCAGCAAAGGGGACAGGGGGAGGACCGGGGAGCTGTTTTTT.

The chain recombines TRBV20-1 with TRBJ1-5; D gene ambiguous. CDR3 length: 12 residues. Trimming cost V 5 bases and J 4 bases, with 9 bases left between them. Germline V gene sequence: CDR1 DFQATT, CDR2 SNEGSKA (reference sequence). This CDR3 reads CSAGKANQPQHF. In DNA form, the CDR3 reads TGCAGTGCTGGAAAGGCGAATCAGCCCCAGCATTTT.

There are a few counts of this clonotype. V gene TRBV4-3 combines with J gene TRBJ2-7, with TRBD2 identical over 10 bases. CDR3 length: 15 residues. Germline loops: CDR1 LGHNA, CDR2 YSLEER. The V segment lost 1 base and the J segment 6 bases; nucleotides outside the gene matches: 6. CDR3 residues: CASSQVPSGSVEQYF. The CDR3 bases are TGCGCCAGCAGCCAAGTCCCTAGCGGGAGCGTCGAGCAGTACTTC.

This clonotype was observed a few times. The chain combines TRBV7-2 with TRBJ2-1; the D call may be TRBD1 or TRBD2 (5 bases each). Between the trimmed V and J ends, which lost 1 base and 8 bases, there was a span of 15 bases. CDR1 is SGHTA and CDR2 is FQGNSA in the germline V gene. This CDR3 has 15 residues. The DNA for the CDR3 is TGTGCCAGCAGCTTAGTAGCGAAGGGGTTTCATGAGCAGTTCTTC. Translating it yields CASSLVAKGFHEQFF.

The chain is built from TRBV10-3 and TRBJ1-1, with 7 bases lining up with TRBD1. Germline V gene sequence: CDR1 ENHRY, CDR2 SYGVKD. This CDR3 contains 16 residues. Trimming cost V 0 bases and J 4 bases; bases outside gene matches: 8. The CDR3 reads CAISESEGAGGTEAFF. In nucleotides, the CDR3 is TGTGCCATCAGTGAGTCGGAAGGGGCAGGGGGCACTGAAGCTTTCTTT.

Note on this clonotype: A read error may account for a junction end that differs from germline. The CDR3 DNA is TGTGCCAGCAGCTTTGCCCAGGGCGTCACTAAAGCTTTCTTT. The encoded protein is CASSFAQGVTKAFF. This chain uses TRBV7-8 with TRBJ1-1, with TRBD1 as a possible D gene (5 bases). Germline V gene sequence: CDR1 SGHVS, CDR2 FQNEAQ. This CDR3 comprises 14 residues. Variable domain in full (rest from reference TRBV7-8 and TRBJ1-1): GAGVSQSPRYKVAKRGQDVALRCDPISGHVSLFWYQQALGQGPEFLTYFQNEAQLDKSGLPSDRFFAERPEGSVSTLKIQRTQQEDSAVYLCASSFAQGVTKAFFGQGTRLTVV.

This chain uses TRBV6-5 with TRBJ2-2; 8 nucleotides align to TRBD2. The germline V gene has CDR1 MNHEY and CDR2 SVGAGI. With 6 bases clipped from V and 6 bases from J, the junction kept 6 bases outside the gene matches. This CDR3 is 14 amino acids long. In nucleotides, the CDR3 is TGTGCCAGCAGGAAGCGGGAGTGGGCCGGGGAGCTGTTTTTT. It yields the protein CASRKREWAGELFF.

The rearrangement uses TRBV5-1 and TRBJ2-2, with TRBD1 matching over 7 bases. The CDR3 length is 16 residues. Germline V lookup: CDR1 SGHRS, CDR2 YFSETQ. Trimming removed 0 bases from V and 1 base from J; junction bases left unmatched: 3. The CDR3 region is CASSLEAGGNTGELFF. DNA of the CDR3: TGCGCCAGCAGCTTGGAGGCAGGGGGGAACACCGGGGAGCTGTTTTTT.

CDR3 residues: CASSQPGQGSVSGYTF. CDR3 bases: TGTGCCAGCAGCCAACCGGGACAGGGTAGTGTCTCTGGCTACACCTTC. The genes are TRBV4-2 and TRBJ1-2, with TRBD1 matching over 9 bases. Per the germline V gene, CDR1 is LGHNA and CDR2 is YNFKEQ. The CDR3 extends over 16 amino acids. V shed 2 bases and J 7 bases; nucleotides not matched to a gene: 11.

The rearrangement links TRBV7-6 to TRBJ1-1, with D possibly being TRBD1 (5 bases). V lost 0 bases and J 6 bases, leaving 11 bases between the germline ends. The length of the CDR3 is 14 residues. Per the germline V gene, CDR1 is SGHVS and CDR2 is FNYEAQ. The CDR3 reads CASSLAYGAAEAFF. CDR3 nucleotides: TGTGCCAGCAGCTTAGCGTACGGGGCCGCTGAAGCTTTCTTT.

The chain couples TRBV6-5 to TRBJ2-5; no reliable D call. V gave up 6 bases and J gave up 4 bases, with 18 bases separating them. Per germline, CDR1 MNHEY and CDR2 SVGAGI. CDR3 length: 15 residues. The DNA for the CDR3 is TGTGCCAGCAGCCGCGACCATACAAAGGGAGAGACCCAGTACTTC. It translates to CASSRDHTKGETQYF.

The V call is TRBV27, the J call TRBJ1-1, with D possibly matching TRBD1 (5 bases). The CDR3 has 14 residues. V lost 5 bases, J lost 1 base, and 11 bases lay in between. Germline loops: CDR1 MNHEY, CDR2 SMNVEV (reference sequence). DNA for the CDR3: TGTGCCAGCAGTGTATACCAGGGGAACACTGAAGCTTTCTTT. This translates into CASSVYQGNTEAFF.

The V gene is TRBV6-2 or TRBV6-3, the J gene TRBJ1-1, with D hard to call. CDR1 MNHEY and CDR2 SVGEGT come from the germline V gene. Trimming cost V 4 bases and J 6 bases, with 12 bases left between them. This CDR3 contains 13 residues. The CDR3 DNA reads TGTGCCAGCAGTTCCCAGGCCGGATCTGAAGCTTTCTTT. Encoded protein: CASSSQAGSEAFF.

This clonotype was recorded only once. The rearrangement uses TRBV7-2 and TRBJ2-5, with D unresolved. V lost 1 base and J lost 4, with 10 bases in between. CDR1 is SGHTA and CDR2 is FQGNSA in the germline V gene. The CDR3 sequence is 14 residues long. CDR3 sequence reads: CASSLGGLLETQYF. The CDR3 bases are TGTGCCAGCAGCTTAGGGGGTTTGTTAGAGACCCAGTACTTC.

The chain is built from TRBV6-1 and TRBJ2-7; D perhaps matches TRBD2 (6 bases). Germline CDR1 MNHNS, CDR2 SASEGT. The CDR3 contains 15 residues. Trimming stripped 4 bases from V and 1 base from J, with 14 bases between. The CDR3, as DNA: TGTGCCAGCAGTGGTTGGAGGGAGTCGTCCTACGAGCAGTACTTC. It specifies CASSGWRESSYEQYF.

Here the CDR3 reads CASSLGRQLSTEAFF. CDR3 sequence (DNA): TGTGCCAGCAGCTTAGGGCGGCAGCTGAGCACTGAAGCTTTCTTT. This rearrangement joins TRBV7-6 to TRBJ1-1; D gene uncertain. Trimming removed 1 base from V and 4 bases from J, with 13 bases in between. Germline loops: CDR1 SGHVS, CDR2 FNYEAQ. The CDR3 extends over 15 amino acids.

This clonotype was detected a few times. V is TRBV6-1 and J is TRBJ2-7; 9 bases fit TRBD2. The CDR3 contains 13 residues. V was pared by 4 bases and J by 6 bases, with 4 bases of the junction left unmatched. The germline V gene has CDR1 MNHNS and CDR2 SASEGT. In DNA, the CDR3 is TGTGCCAGCAGTGCTAGCGGGGCGGGCGAGCAGTACGTC. It codes for CASSASGAGEQYV.

This clonotype was seen at least ten times. J is TRBJ1-5 and V is TRBV30; D is unresolved. Between the trimmed V and J ends, which lost 2 bases and 3 bases, there was a span of 8 bases. CDR3 length: 13 residues. Germline V gene data show CDR1 as GTSNPN and CDR2 as SVGIG (reference sequence). The CDR3 nucleotides are TGTGCCTGGAGTAGGGATAACAATCAGCCCCAGCATTTT. Protein: CAWSRDNNQPQHF.

CDR3 sequence reads: CASKSGTDRYEQYF. CDR3 DNA sequence: TGTGCCAGCAAGTCCGGGACGGACCGTTACGAGCAGTACTTC. The chain is built from TRBV28 and TRBJ2-7, with D perhaps being TRBD1 or TRBD2 (5 bases each). The CDR3 contains 14 residues. Germline CDR1 reads MDHEN; CDR2 reads SYDVKM. Trimming cost V 7 bases and J 4 bases, with 17 bases left between them.

V usage is TRBV19 and J usage is TRBJ2-1, with D unclear. The V end was cut by 1 base, the J end by 6 bases, with 7 bases between. This CDR3 comprises 13 residues. The V gene's germline CDR1 is LNHDA and CDR2 SQIVND (reference sequence). CDR3 amino acids: CASSIGGPNEQFF. CDR3 in DNA: TGTGCCAGTAGTATAGGGGGTCCCAATGAGCAGTTCTTC.

The V and J genes are TRBV7-2 and TRBJ2-1; D gene uncertain. V shed 5 bases and J shed 8 bases, with 10 bases lying between them. The CDR3 runs 12 residues. The germline V gene has CDR1 SGHTA and CDR2 FQGNSA. The CDR3 DNA sequence: TGTGCCAGCAGCCGTCTAGTACATGAGCAGTTCTTC. It yields the protein CASSRLVHEQFF.

The chain carries TRBV19 and TRBJ1-1, with 8 nucleotides matching TRBD1. The V gene's germline CDR1 is LNHDA and CDR2 SQIVND (reference sequence). Unmatched junction bases numbered 3, after V lost 8 bases and J lost 4 bases. The CDR3 is 12 residues long. DNA for the CDR3: TGTGCCAGTTGTACAGGGGGCACTGAAGCTTTCTTT. Translation: CASCTGGTEAFF.